This paragraph covers one T cell receptor beta chain sequence. This entry is derived from a study of blood T cell repertoires in COVID-19. The method was immunoSEQ multiplex PCR; TCRdb's version includes in-frame clones alone and lacks a portion of them. The sample lists under 60,000 clones, 90% occurring once. Per germline, CDR1 MDHEN and CDR2 SYDVKM. J gave up 14 bases and V 3 bases, and 8 bases lay outside the gene matches. The CDR3 is 12 residues long. This receptor was taken from a human donor in a cohort sampled during active COVID-19. What was sequenced was peripheral blood. J is TRBJ2-3 and V is TRBV28, with 7 bases matching TRBD2. The CDR3 loop is CASSLGGDLGYF. CDR3 coding DNA: TGTGCCAGCAGTTTGGGGGGGGACCTCGGGTATTTT.